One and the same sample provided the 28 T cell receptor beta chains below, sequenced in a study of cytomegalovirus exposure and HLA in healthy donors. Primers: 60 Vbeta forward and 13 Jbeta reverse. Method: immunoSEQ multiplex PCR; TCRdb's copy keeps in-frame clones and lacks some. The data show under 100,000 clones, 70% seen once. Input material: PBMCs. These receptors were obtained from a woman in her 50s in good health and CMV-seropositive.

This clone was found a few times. CDR3: CASSIARRGRGAEAFF. The CDR3 bases are TGTGCCAGTAGTATAGCCCGCAGAGGCCGGGGAGCTGAAGCTTTCTTT. The gene calls are TRBV19 and TRBJ1-1; D remains ambiguous. The ends were cut back, 1 base at V and 6 bases at J, with 18 bases in the middle. Germline assignment: CDR1 LNHDA and CDR2 SQIVND (reference sequence). CDR3 length: 16 amino acids.

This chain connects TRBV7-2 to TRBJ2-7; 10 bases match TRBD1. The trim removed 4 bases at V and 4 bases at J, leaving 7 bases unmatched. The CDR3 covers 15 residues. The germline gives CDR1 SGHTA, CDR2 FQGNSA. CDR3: CASSSVTGGAYEQYF. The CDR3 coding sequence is TGTGCCAGCAGCTCCGTGACAGGGGGCGCGTACGAGCAGTACTTC.

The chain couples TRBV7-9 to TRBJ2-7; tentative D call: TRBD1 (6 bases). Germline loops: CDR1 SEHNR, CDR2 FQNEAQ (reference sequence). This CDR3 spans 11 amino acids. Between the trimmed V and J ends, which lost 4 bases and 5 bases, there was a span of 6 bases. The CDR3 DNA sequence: TGTGCCAGCAGCTGGGACAACGAGCAGTACTTC. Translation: CASSWDNEQYF.

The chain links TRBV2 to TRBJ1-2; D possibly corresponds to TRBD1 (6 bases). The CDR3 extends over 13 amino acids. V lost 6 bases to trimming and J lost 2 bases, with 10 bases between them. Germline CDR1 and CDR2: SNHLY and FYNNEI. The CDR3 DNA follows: TGTGCCAGCAGACAGGGTCCCAACTATGGCTACACCTTC. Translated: CASRQGPNYGYTF. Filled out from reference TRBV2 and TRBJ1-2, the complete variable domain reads EPEVTQTPSHQVTQMGQEVILRCVPISNHLYFYWYRQILGQKVEFLVSFYNNEISEKSEIFDDQFSVERPDGSNFTLKIRSTKLEDSAMYFCASRQGPNYGYTFGSGTRLTVV.

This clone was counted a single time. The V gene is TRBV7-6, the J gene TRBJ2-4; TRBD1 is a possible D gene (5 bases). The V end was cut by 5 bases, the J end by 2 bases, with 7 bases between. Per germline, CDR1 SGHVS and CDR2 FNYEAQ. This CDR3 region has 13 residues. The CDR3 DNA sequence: TGTGCCAGCAGCAGGGGAACCAAAAACATTCAGTACTTC. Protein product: CASSRGTKNIQYF.

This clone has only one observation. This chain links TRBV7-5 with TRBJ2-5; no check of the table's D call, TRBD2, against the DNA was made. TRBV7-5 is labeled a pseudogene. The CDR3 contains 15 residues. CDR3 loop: CVRSPVAEGQETQYF. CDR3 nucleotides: TGTGTCAGAAGCCCTGTCGCGGAAGGCCAAGAGACCCAGTACTTC.

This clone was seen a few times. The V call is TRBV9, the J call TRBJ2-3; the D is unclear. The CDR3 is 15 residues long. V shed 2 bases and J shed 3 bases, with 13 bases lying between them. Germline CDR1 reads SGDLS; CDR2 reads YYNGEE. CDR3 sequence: CASSVGLSDTDTQYF. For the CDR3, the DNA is TGTGCCAGCAGCGTTGGGCTCTCGGATACAGATACGCAGTATTTT.

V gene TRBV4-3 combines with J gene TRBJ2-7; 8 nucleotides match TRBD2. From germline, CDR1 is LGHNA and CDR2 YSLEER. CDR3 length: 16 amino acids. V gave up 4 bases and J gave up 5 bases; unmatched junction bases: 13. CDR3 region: CASSPSTIAGIHEQYF. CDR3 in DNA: TGCGCCAGCAGCCCGTCCACAATAGCGGGGATTCACGAGCAGTACTTC.

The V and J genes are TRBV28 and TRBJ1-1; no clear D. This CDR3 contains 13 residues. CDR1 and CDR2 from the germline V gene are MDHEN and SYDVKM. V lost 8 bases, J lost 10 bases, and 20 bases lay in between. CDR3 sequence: CASGLTDSRRAFF. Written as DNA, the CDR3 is TGTGCCAGCGGCCTGACGGACTCTCGGAGAGCTTTCTTT.

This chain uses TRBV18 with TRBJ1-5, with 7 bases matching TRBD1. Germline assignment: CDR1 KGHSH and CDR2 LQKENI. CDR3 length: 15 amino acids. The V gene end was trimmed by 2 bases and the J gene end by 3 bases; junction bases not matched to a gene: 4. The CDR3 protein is CASSPTGAVNQPQHF. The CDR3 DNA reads TGTGCCAGCTCACCAACAGGGGCGGTCAATCAGCCCCAGCATTTT.

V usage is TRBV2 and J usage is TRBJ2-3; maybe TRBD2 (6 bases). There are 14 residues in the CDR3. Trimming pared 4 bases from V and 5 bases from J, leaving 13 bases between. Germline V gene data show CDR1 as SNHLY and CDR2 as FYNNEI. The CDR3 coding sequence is TGTGCCAGCAGTGTGGGGGGAGGAAGAGATACGCAGTATTTT. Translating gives CASSVGGGRDTQYF. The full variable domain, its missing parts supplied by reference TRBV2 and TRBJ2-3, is EPEVTQTPSHQVTQMGQEVILRCVPISNHLYFYWYRQILGQKVEFLVSFYNNEISEKSEIFDDQFSVERPDGSNFTLKIRSTKLEDSAMYFCASSVGGGRDTQYFGPGTRLTVL.

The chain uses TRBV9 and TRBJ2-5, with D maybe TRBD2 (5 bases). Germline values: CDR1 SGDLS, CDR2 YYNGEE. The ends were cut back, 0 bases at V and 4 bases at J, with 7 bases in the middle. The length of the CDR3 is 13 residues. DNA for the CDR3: TGTGCCAGCAGCGTAGGACTACGAGAGACCCAGTACTTC. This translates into CASSVGLRETQYF.

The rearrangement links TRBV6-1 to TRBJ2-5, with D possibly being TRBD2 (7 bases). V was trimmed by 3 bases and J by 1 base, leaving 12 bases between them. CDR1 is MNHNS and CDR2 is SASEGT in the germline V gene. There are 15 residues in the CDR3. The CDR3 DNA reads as TGTGCCAGCAGTGAGGGGAGGGGGACCCAAGAGACCCAGTACTTC. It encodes CASSEGRGTQETQYF.

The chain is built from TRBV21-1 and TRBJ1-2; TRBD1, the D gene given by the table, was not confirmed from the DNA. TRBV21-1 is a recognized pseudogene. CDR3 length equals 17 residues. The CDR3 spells CASSTLKPHRDPYGYTF. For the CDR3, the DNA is TGTGCCAGCAGCACCTTAAAGCCTCACAGGGATCCCTATGGCTACACCTTC.

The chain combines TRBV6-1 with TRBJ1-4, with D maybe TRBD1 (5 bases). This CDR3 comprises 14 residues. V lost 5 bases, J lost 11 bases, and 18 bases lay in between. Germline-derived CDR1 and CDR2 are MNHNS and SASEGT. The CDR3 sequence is CASSPGQGAEKLFF. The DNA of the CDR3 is TGTGCCAGCAGTCCCGGACAAGGGGCCGAGAAACTGTTTTTT.

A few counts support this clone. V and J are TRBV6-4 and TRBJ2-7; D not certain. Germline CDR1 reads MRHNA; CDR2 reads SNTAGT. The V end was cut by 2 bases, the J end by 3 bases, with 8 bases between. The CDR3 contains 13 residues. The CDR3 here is CASSDESLYEQYF. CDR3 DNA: TGTGCCAGCAGTGACGAGAGCCTCTACGAGCAGTACTTC.

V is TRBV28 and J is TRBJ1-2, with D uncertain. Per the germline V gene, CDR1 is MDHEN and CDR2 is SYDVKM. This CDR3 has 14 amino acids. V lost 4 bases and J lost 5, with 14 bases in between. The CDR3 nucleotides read TGTGCCAGCAGTTCTCCGGGGTCGGTTTATGGCTACACCTTC. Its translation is CASSSPGSVYGYTF.

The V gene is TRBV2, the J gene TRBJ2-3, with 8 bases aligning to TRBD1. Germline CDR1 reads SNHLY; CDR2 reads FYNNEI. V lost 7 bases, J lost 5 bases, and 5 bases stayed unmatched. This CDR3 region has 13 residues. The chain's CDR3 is CASTGGTGDTQYF. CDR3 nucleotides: TGTGCCAGCACAGGGGGCACGGGAGATACGCAGTATTTT.

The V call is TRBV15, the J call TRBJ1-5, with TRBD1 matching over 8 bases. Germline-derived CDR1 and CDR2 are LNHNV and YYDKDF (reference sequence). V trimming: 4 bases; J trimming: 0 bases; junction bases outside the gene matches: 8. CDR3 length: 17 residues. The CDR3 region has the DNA TGTGCCACCAGCACGGGACAGGAACCGTATAGCAATCAGCCCCAGCATTTT. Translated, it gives CATSTGQEPYSNQPQHF.

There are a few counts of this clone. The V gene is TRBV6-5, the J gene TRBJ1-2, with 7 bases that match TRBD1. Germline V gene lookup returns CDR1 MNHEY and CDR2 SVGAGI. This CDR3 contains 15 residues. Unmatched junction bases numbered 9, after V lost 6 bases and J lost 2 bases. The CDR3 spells CASSQTGPTNYGYTF. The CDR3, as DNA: TGTGCCAGCAGCCAGACAGGGCCCACCAACTATGGCTACACCTTC.

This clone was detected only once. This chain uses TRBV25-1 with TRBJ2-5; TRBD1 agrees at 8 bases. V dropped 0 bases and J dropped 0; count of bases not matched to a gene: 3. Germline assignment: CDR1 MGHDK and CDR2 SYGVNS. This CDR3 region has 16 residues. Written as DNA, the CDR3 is TGTGCCAGCAGTGAATATCCAGGGGGCCACCAAGAGACCCAGTACTTC. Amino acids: CASSEYPGGHQETQYF. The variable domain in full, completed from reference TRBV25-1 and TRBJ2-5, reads EADIYQTPRYLVIGTGKKITLECSQTMGHDKMYWYQQDPGMELHLIHYSYGVNSTEKGDLSSESTVSRIRTEHFPLTLESARPSHTSQYLCASSEYPGGHQETQYFGPGTRLLVL.

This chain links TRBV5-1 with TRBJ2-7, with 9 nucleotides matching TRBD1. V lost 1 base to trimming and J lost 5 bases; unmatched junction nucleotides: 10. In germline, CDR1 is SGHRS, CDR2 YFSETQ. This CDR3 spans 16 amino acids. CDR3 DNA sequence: TGCGCCAGCAGCTTGAGGCTCGGGACAGGGTTGGACGAGCAGTACTTC. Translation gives CASSLRLGTGLDEQYF.

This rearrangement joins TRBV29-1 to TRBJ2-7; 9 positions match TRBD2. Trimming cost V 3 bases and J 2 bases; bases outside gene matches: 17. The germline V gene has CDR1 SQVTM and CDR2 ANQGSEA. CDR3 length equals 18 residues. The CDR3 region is CSVEGSNSGSPGPYEQYF. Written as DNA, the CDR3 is TGCAGCGTTGAGGGGTCCAATAGCGGGAGTCCTGGTCCCTACGAGCAGTACTTC.

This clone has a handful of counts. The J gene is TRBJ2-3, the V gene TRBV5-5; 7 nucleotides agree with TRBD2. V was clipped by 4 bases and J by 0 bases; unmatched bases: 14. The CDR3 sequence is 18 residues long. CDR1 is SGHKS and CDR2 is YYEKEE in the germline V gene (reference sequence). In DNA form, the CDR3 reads TGTGCCAGCAGCCCCCGAGGGCCTAGCGGAACTAGCACAGATACGCAGTATTTT. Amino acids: CASSPRGPSGTSTDTQYF. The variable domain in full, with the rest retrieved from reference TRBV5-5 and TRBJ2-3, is DAGVTQSPTHLIKTRGQQVTLRCSPISGHKSVSWYQQVLGQGPQFIFQYYEKEERGRGNFPDRFSARQFPNYSSELNVNALLLGDSALYLCASSPRGPSGTSTDTQYFGPGTRLTVL.

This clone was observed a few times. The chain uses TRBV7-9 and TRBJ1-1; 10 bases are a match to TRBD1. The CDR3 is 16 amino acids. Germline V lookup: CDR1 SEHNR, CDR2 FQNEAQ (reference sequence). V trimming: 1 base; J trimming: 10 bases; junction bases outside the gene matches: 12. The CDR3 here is CASSLGDRGPVSGAFF. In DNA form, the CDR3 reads TGTGCCAGCAGCTTAGGCGACAGGGGGCCGGTGAGTGGAGCTTTCTTT.

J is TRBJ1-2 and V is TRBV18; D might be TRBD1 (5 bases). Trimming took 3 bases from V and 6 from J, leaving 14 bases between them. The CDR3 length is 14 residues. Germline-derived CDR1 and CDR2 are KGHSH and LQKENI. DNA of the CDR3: TGTGCCAGCTCACCTCTCGCGGGGCAGGATGGCTACACCTTC. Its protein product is CASSPLAGQDGYTF.

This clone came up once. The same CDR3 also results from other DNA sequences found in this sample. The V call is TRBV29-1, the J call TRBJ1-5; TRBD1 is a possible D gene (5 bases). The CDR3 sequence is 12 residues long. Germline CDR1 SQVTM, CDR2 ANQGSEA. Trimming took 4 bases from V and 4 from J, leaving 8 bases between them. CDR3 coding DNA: TGCAGCGTTGGGGCAGGGAATCAGCCCCAGCATTTT. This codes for CSVGAGNQPQHF. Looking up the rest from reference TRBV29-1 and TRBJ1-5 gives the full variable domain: SAVISQKPSRDICQRGTSLTIQCQVDSQVTMMFWYRQQPGQSLTLIATANQGSEATYESGFVIDKFPISRPNLTFSTLTVSNMSPEDSSIYLCSVGAGNQPQHFGDGTRLSIL.

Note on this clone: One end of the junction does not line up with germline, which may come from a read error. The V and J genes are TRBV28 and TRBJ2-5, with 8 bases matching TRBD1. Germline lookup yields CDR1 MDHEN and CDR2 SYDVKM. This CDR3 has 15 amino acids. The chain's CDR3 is CASRPDRGGGETQHF. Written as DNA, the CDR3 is TGTGCCAGCAGACCCGACAGGGGAGGAGGTGAGACCCAGCACTTC.